These 15 T cell receptor beta chains were all obtained from the same sample, sequenced in a study of graft-versus-host responses after intestinal transplantation. The method was immunoSEQ multiplex PCR; TCRdb's version includes in-frame clones alone and lacks a portion of them. The table has 12,000 to 15,000 clones, approximately 96% seen once. Sequencing was performed on PBMCs, taken 9 days after transplant. All receptors come from a human patient who received an intestinal transplant, so some T cells may come from the graft donor.

The rearrangement links TRBV9 to TRBJ2-4; 9 bases fit TRBD1. Germline loops: CDR1 SGDLS, CDR2 YYNGEE. The CDR3 extends over 16 amino acids. The J segment lost 1 base and the V segment lost 2 bases, leaving 4 bases of the junction unmatched. The CDR3 sequence is CASSVTGGRAKNIQYF. The CDR3, as DNA: TGTGCCAGCAGCGTCACAGGGGGCAGGGCCAAAAACATTCAGTACTTC. Complete variable domain (other parts from reference TRBV9 and TRBJ2-4): DSGVTQTPKHLITATGQRVTLRCSPRSGDLSVYWYQQSLDQGLQFLIQYYNGEERAKGNILERFSAQQFPDLHSELNLSSLELGDSALYFCASSVTGGRAKNIQYFGAGTRLSVL.

The V and J genes are TRBV28 and TRBJ2-7; perhaps TRBD1 as D (6 bases). The V end lost 5 bases, the J end lost 4 bases, and 15 bases lay between the germline ends. CDR3 length: 14 residues. Germline V gene sequence: CDR1 MDHEN, CDR2 SYDVKM. The CDR3 protein is CASSHRDTTYEQYF. In DNA form, the CDR3 reads TGTGCCAGCAGTCACCGGGACACCACTTACGAGCAGTACTTC.

The chain joins TRBV29-1 to TRBJ2-1; 10 positions match TRBD2. The CDR3 consists of 15 residues. V lost 3 bases to trimming and J lost 5 bases; unmatched junction nucleotides: 7. Germline V CDR1 and CDR2: SQVTM, ANQGSEA. CDR3 region: CSVEGTAGGNNEQFF. The CDR3 DNA reads as TGCAGCGTTGAGGGAACAGCGGGAGGGAACAATGAGCAGTTCTTC.

The chain is built from TRBV29-1 and TRBJ1-2, with D perhaps matching TRBD1 (5 bases). Germline-derived CDR1 and CDR2 are SQVTM and ANQGSEA. The CDR3 is made up of 14 amino acids. Deletions cut 7 bases from V and 7 bases from J, with 22 bases between. The CDR3 bases are TGCAGCGCCCCTCGGGACTCGCCGAGGGGTGGCTACACCTTC. It specifies CSAPRDSPRGGYTF.

The chain uses TRBV7-9 and TRBJ2-2; D is undetermined. The CDR3 runs 15 residues. Trimming took 3 bases from V and 1 from J, leaving 9 bases between them. The germline V gene encodes CDR1 SEHNR and CDR2 FQNEAQ (reference sequence). Here the CDR3 reads CASSFQSRNTGELFF. The CDR3 DNA follows: TGTGCCAGCAGCTTTCAAAGTAGGAACACCGGGGAGCTGTTTTTT.

This clone has a single count. The rearrangement links TRBV13 to TRBJ2-2, with D hard to call. The length of the CDR3 is 15 residues. Per germline, CDR1 PRHDT and CDR2 FYEKMQ (reference sequence). V was pared by 5 bases and J by 1 base, with 11 bases between. CDR3 DNA: TGTGCCAGCAGCCTCGGACGGAAGAACACCGGGGAGCTGTTTTTT. This sequence encodes CASSLGRKNTGELFF.

V is TRBV7-3 and J is TRBJ2-3; TRBD2 agrees at 7 bases. Germline loops: CDR1 SGHTA, CDR2 FQGTGA. This CDR3 spans 17 amino acids. Unmatched junction bases numbered 10, after V lost 1 base and J lost 3 bases. Written as DNA, the CDR3 is TGTGCCAGCAGCTTAATTCTGGCTAGCGGAATTACAGATACGCAGTATTTT. Its protein product is CASSLILASGITDTQYF.

The J gene is TRBJ2-7, the V gene TRBV14, with 8 bases matching TRBD2. The germline gives CDR1 SGHDN, CDR2 FVKESK. Trimming took 0 bases from V and 7 from J; bases not matched to a gene: 8. The CDR3 totals 15 residues. CDR3 region: CASSQDFPAGVEQYF. The DNA for the CDR3 is TGTGCCAGCAGCCAAGATTTCCCAGCGGGAGTAGAGCAGTACTTC.

The chain employs TRBV5-6 and TRBJ2-1; no reliable D call. The CDR3 extends over 13 amino acids. Germline lookup yields CDR1 SGHDT and CDR2 YYEEEE. V was pared by 2 bases and J by 9 bases, with 12 bases between. Written as DNA, the CDR3 is TGTGCCAGCAGCTTTGCGAGTGTTAGTGAGCAGTTCTTC. It yields the protein CASSFASVSEQFF.

The V and J genes are TRBV5-1 and TRBJ2-5, with D possibly matching TRBD1 (5 bases). The J call may be in error: the DNA end matches TRBJ2-7 better. Germline V gives CDR1 SGHRS, CDR2 YFSETQ. The CDR3 has 18 amino acids. DNA for the CDR3: TGCGCCAGCAGCAGAACTTCCCTCGCGGACACAGTCTCCTACGAGCAGTACTTC. As protein: CASSRTSLADTVSYEQYF.

The rearrangement links TRBV7-9 to TRBJ2-1; D remains ambiguous. There are 14 residues in the CDR3. V lost 3 bases to trimming and J lost 2 bases, with 8 bases between them. Germline V gene lookup returns CDR1 SEHNR and CDR2 FQNEAQ (reference sequence). The CDR3 protein is CASSLYGPYNEQFF. CDR3 DNA: TGTGCCAGCAGCTTGTACGGACCCTACAATGAGCAGTTCTTC.

The rearrangement uses TRBV5-3 and TRBJ1-3, with D perhaps TRBD1 (5 bases). TRBV5-3 is designated an ORF whose function remains uncertain. The CDR3 runs to 17 residues. V was pared by 2 bases and J by 4 bases, with 19 bases between. The CDR3 nucleotides are TGTGCCAGAAGCTTTTCGCCTTCAGGGAGTTCAGGAAACACCATATATTTT. Translated: CARSFSPSGSSGNTIYF.

This clone has just one count. The rearrangement uses TRBV5-8 and TRBJ1-1; D gene unclear. CDR3 size: 16 residues. With 6 bases removed from V and 4 bases from J, the gap between germline ends came to 22 bases. Germline V lookup: CDR1 SGHTS, CDR2 YDEGEE. The chain's CDR3 is CASNKGEILLGTEAFF. CDR3 DNA: TGTGCCAGCAACAAGGGAGAAATACTCTTGGGCACTGAAGCTTTCTTT. The variable domain in full, completed from reference TRBV5-8 and TRBJ1-1, reads EAGVTQSPTHLIKTRGQQATLRCSPISGHTSVYWYQQALGLGLQFLLWYDEGEERNRGNFPPRFSGRQFPNYSSELNVNALELEDSALYLCASNKGEILLGTEAFFGQGTRLTVV.

V usage is TRBV11-3 and J usage is TRBJ2-1, with 9 nucleotides matching TRBD1. Germline CDR1 reads SGHNT; CDR2 reads YENEEA. The V gene end was trimmed by 3 bases and the J gene end by 4 bases; junction bases not matched to a gene: 4. The CDR3 consists of 15 residues. CDR3 sequence reads: CASSLGQGAYNEQFF. The CDR3 DNA follows: TGTGCCAGCAGCTTGGGACAGGGAGCATACAATGAGCAGTTCTTC.

The gene calls are TRBV7-9 and TRBJ2-7; D ambiguous. CDR3 size: 14 residues. The germline V and J ends were trimmed by 1 base and 2 bases, with 9 bases remaining between them. Germline V gene lookup returns CDR1 SEHNR and CDR2 FQNEAQ (reference sequence). In DNA, the CDR3 is TGTGCCAGCAGCTTAGAGGAGCTAACCTACGAGCAGTACTTC. Amino acids: CASSLEELTYEQYF.